This TCR beta chain derives from a study of T cells after posttransplantation cyclophosphamide. The length of the CDR3 is 15 residues. J was trimmed by 6 bases and V by 4 bases; bases with no gene match: 6. Germline CDR1 and CDR2: SGHNT and YYREEE (reference sequence). Profiled with immunoSEQ multiplex PCR; TCRdb holds only in-frame clones, not every one. This sample comprises 25,000 to 35,000 clones, none seen once only. This clone has ten or more counts. Its antigen is not identified. Study results and limitations: Later blood repertoires were often dominated by clones from the donor CD8+ memory compartment. Recipient CMV seropositivity and CMV reactivation strongly tracked TRB clonality.

The chain combines TRBV5-4 with TRBJ2-1, with TRBD2 matching over 11 bases. Source material: PBMCs. This receptor was identified in a woman aged 25 to 39 in good health and a related stem cell transplant donor. The CDR3 here is CASSGTSGGFNEQFF. The CDR3 coding sequence is TGTGCCAGCAGCGGAACTAGCGGGGGCTTCAATGAGCAGTTCTTC.